This record concerns one T cell receptor beta chain sequence. Its antigen is not identified. This specimen comes from a study of T cell responses to AZD1222 COVID-19 vaccine. Findings of the study overall: Mostly white British, mostly female donors; authors suggested clonal diversity may be underestimated. Baseline serostatus was positive in only six AZD1222 recipients. Reports say nearly half of spike-specific TCRs go after unmutated variant regions.

The germline V gene encodes CDR1 LNHDA and CDR2 SQIVND (reference sequence). This CDR3 is 14 amino acids long. Trimming removed 8 bases at V and 2 bases at J, with 13 bases between. Using immunoSEQ multiplex PCR, the repertoire was profiled, and TCRdb retains in-frame clones only, with some absent. The sample lists 100,000 to 130,000 clones, about 90% occurring once. The sequences come from peripheral blood, collected on day 0 of AZD1222 vaccination. The J gene is TRBJ1-5, the V gene TRBV19, with D unclear. The TCR originated in an adult in good health. CDR3 DNA sequence: TGTGCCAGTTCGAACGGGTGGGGCAATCAGCCCCAGCATTTT. The encoded protein is CASSNGWGNQPQHF. Drawing the rest from reference TRBV19 and TRBJ1-5, the complete variable domain is DGGITQSPKYLFRKEGQNVTLSCEQNLNHDAMYWYRQDPGQGLRLIYYSQIVNDFQKGDIAEGYSVSREKKESFPLTVTSAQKNPTAFYLCASSNGWGNQPQHFGDGTRLSIL.